A selection of T cell receptor beta chains follows, all from one sample in a study of T cells in Graves' hyperthyroidism and ophthalmopathy. TCRdb re-called the multiplex PCR reads through MiXCR, storing one row per CDR3 protein. Of some 300,000 distinct CDR3 sequences listed, roughly 15% are singletons. The sequenced sample consisted of blood. These receptors were collected from a woman aged 30 to 39 with Graves' hyperthyroidism that later progressed to Graves' ophthalmopathy. Both conserved end residues are trimmed from each CDR3. Fields, in order: CDR3 protein, D gene, J gene, V gene. A D gene is named only where the DNA matches it firmly.

CDR3aa: ASSLGTEPQH
d_gene: -
j_gene: TRBJ1-5
v_gene: TRBV7-8

CDR3aa: ASSSWVGTYGYT
d_gene: -
j_gene: TRBJ1-2
v_gene: TRBV7-2

CDR3aa: ASSRGQGAGDTQY
d_gene: TRBD1
j_gene: TRBJ2-3
v_gene: TRBV6-1

CDR3aa: SVEKFTQNEQF
d_gene: -
j_gene: TRBJ2-1
v_gene: TRBV29-1

CDR3aa: ASSFELNTGELF
d_gene: -
j_gene: TRBJ2-2
v_gene: TRBV28

CDR3aa: ASSSSGTSTDTQY
d_gene: TRBD2
j_gene: TRBJ2-3
v_gene: TRBV7-6

CDR3aa: ASSLSRGVDEQY
d_gene: TRBD2
j_gene: TRBJ2-7
v_gene: TRBV27

CDR3aa: ASRETGVSNQPQH
d_gene: TRBD1
j_gene: TRBJ1-5
v_gene: TRBV6-1

CDR3aa: ASSWGIGVTGELF
d_gene: -
j_gene: TRBJ2-2
v_gene: TRBV5-6

CDR3aa: SATHREWNTEAF
d_gene: -
j_gene: TRBJ1-1
v_gene: TRBV20-1

CDR3aa: ASSSTGYMNTEAF
d_gene: TRBD1
j_gene: TRBJ1-1
v_gene: TRBV19

CDR3aa: ASSDQTSGRGVYNEQF
d_gene: TRBD2
j_gene: TRBJ2-1
v_gene: TRBV10-2

CDR3aa: ATSREQGSYEQY
d_gene: -
j_gene: TRBJ2-7
v_gene: TRBV15

CDR3aa: ASSPRNTPDTQY
d_gene: -
j_gene: TRBJ2-3
v_gene: TRBV7-2

CDR3aa: ASRPGQTQGGAF
d_gene: TRBD1
j_gene: TRBJ1-1
v_gene: TRBV4-3

CDR3aa: ASSSAGGNTEAF
d_gene: -
j_gene: TRBJ1-1
v_gene: TRBV27

CDR3aa: SARDPASGRADEQF
d_gene: TRBD2
j_gene: TRBJ2-1
v_gene: TRBV20-1

CDR3aa: AWGIEGLAEAF
d_gene: -
j_gene: TRBJ1-1
v_gene: TRBV30

CDR3aa: SVEDLAGANEAF
d_gene: -
j_gene: TRBJ1-1
v_gene: TRBV29-1

CDR3aa: ASSRIATGDYEQY
d_gene: TRBD1
j_gene: TRBJ2-7
v_gene: TRBV18

CDR3aa: ASTARSRPKNIQY
d_gene: -
j_gene: TRBJ2-4
v_gene: TRBV6-2/TRBV6-3

CDR3aa: ATADIPTGELF
d_gene: -
j_gene: TRBJ2-2
v_gene: TRBV10-3

CDR3aa: ASSHQAGTFRSSYNEQF
d_gene: -
j_gene: TRBJ2-1
v_gene: TRBV3-2

CDR3aa: ASSQRTRKNIQY
d_gene: TRBD2
j_gene: TRBJ2-4
v_gene: TRBV3-1

CDR3aa: AWSDDSGSGNQPQH
d_gene: -
j_gene: TRBJ1-5
v_gene: TRBV30

CDR3aa: ASSETSGSVYEQY
d_gene: TRBD2
j_gene: TRBJ2-7
v_gene: TRBV6-1

CDR3aa: ASSPWDKSYEQY
d_gene: -
j_gene: TRBJ2-7
v_gene: TRBV4-1

CDR3aa: SGQGASYEQY
d_gene: TRBD1
j_gene: TRBJ2-7
v_gene: TRBV29-1

CDR3aa: ASLGSTDTQY
d_gene: -
j_gene: TRBJ2-3
v_gene: TRBV5-5

CDR3aa: ASSPGGGGRNEQF
d_gene: -
j_gene: TRBJ2-1
v_gene: TRBV28

CDR3aa: AWGFSRAHEQF
d_gene: -
j_gene: TRBJ2-1
v_gene: TRBV30

CDR3aa: ATSRGGQGGEKLF
d_gene: TRBD1
j_gene: TRBJ1-4
v_gene: TRBV15

CDR3aa: ASSVGGIGTDTQY
d_gene: -
j_gene: TRBJ2-3
v_gene: TRBV9

CDR3aa: ASSQGLAGGRYNEQF
d_gene: TRBD2
j_gene: TRBJ2-1
v_gene: TRBV3-1

CDR3aa: ASSPETSGSYNEQF
d_gene: TRBD2
j_gene: TRBJ2-1
v_gene: TRBV3-1

CDR3aa: ASSVEPGGSGNTIY
d_gene: -
j_gene: TRBJ1-3
v_gene: TRBV9

CDR3aa: SAPGAALLYNEQF
d_gene: -
j_gene: TRBJ2-1
v_gene: TRBV20-1

CDR3aa: ASSRVAGGSNEQF
d_gene: TRBD2
j_gene: TRBJ2-1
v_gene: TRBV5-1

CDR3aa: ASSGGGATEAF
d_gene: -
j_gene: TRBJ1-1
v_gene: TRBV18

CDR3aa: ASSQDRGQIGGYT
d_gene: -
j_gene: TRBJ1-2
v_gene: TRBV3-1

CDR3aa: ASSQEEPSGNTDTQY
d_gene: TRBD2
j_gene: TRBJ2-3
v_gene: TRBV4-2